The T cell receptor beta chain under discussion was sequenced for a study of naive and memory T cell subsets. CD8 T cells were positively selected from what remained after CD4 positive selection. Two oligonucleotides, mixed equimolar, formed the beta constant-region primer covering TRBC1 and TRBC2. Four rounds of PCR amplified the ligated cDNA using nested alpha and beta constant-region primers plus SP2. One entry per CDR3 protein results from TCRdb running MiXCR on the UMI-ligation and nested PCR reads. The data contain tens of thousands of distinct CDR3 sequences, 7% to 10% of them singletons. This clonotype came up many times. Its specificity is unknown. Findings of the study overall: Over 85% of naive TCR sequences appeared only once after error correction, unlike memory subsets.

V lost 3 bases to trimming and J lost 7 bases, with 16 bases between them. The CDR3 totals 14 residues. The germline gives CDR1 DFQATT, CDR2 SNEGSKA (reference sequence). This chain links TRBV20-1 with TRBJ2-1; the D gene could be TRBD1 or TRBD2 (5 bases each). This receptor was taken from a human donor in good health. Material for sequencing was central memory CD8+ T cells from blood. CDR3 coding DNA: TGCAGTGCTAGGGGACCCAATGAATCGAATGAGCAGTTCTTC. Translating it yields CSARGPNESNEQFF.